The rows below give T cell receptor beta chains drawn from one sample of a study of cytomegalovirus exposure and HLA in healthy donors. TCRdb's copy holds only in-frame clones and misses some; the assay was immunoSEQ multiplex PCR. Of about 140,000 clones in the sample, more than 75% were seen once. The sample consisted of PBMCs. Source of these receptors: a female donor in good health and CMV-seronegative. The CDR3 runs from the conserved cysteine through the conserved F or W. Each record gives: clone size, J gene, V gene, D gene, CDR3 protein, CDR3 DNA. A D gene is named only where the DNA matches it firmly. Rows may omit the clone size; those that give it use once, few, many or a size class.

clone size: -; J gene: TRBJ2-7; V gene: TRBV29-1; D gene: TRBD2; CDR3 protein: CSVAGLAGGGVEQYF; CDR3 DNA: TGCAGCGTCGCCGGACTAGCGGGAGGGGGGGTCGAGCAGTACTTC
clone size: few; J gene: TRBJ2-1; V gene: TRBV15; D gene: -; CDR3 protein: CATSRLFSGLSYNEQFF; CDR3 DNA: TGTGCCACCAGCAGACTATTTAGCGGCCTTTCCTACAATGAGCAGTTCTTC
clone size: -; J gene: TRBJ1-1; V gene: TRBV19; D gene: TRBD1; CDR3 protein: CASTTGTGGGNTEAFF; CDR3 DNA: TGTGCCAGTACCACGGGGACAGGAGGAGGAAACACTGAAGCTTTCTTT
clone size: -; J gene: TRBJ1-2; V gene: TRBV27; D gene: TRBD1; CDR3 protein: CASSLTGGGGYTF; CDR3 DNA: TGTGCCAGCAGTTTGACAGGGGGTGGTGGCTACACCTTC
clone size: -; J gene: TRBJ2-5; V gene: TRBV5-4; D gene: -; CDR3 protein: CASSLGELETQYF; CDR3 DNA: TGTGCCAGCAGCTTGGGGGAGTTAGAGACCCAGTACTTC
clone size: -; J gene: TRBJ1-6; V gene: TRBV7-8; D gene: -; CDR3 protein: CASSLVRSDSPKGTLHF; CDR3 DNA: TGTGCCAGCAGCTTAGTTCGGAGCGACAGCCCGAAAGGGACCCTCCACTTT
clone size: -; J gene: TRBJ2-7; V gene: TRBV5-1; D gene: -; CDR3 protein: CASSLGTSEQYF; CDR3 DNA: TGCGCCAGCAGCTTGGGTACCAGCGAGCAGTACTTC
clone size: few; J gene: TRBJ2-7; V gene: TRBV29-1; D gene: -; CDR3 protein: CSVVRAGSIGQYF; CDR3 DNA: TGCAGCGTTGTCCGGGCGGGTTCCATCGGGCAGTACTTC
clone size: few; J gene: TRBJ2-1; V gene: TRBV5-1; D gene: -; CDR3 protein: CASSSLGFEQFF; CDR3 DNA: TGCGCCAGCAGCTCCCTAGGTTTTGAGCAGTTCTTC
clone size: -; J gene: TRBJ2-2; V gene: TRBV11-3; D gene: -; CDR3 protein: CASSPQGATGELFF; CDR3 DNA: TGTGCCAGCAGCCCCCAAGGGGCCACCGGGGAGCTGTTTTTT
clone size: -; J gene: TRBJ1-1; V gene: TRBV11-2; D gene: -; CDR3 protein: CASSLGRPKQAFF; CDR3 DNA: TGTGCCAGCAGCTTAGGTCGTCCAAAGCAAGCTTTCTTT
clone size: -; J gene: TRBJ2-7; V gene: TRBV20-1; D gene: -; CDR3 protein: CSAPTGRSQYF; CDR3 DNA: TGCAGTGCTCCAACAGGGCGATCTCAGTACTTC
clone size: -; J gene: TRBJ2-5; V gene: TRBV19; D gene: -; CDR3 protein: CASQGRGTAQETQYF; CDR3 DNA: TGTGCCAGTCAGGGGAGGGGGACGGCACAAGAGACCCAGTACTTC
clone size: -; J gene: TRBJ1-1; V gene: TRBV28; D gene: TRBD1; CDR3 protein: CATGDRANTEAFF; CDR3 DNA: TGTGCCACCGGGGACAGGGCTAACACTGAAGCTTTCTTT
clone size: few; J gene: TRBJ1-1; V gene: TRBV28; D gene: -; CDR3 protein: CASSPRIAEAFF; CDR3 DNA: TGTGCCAGCAGCCCGCGGATCGCCGAAGCTTTCTTT
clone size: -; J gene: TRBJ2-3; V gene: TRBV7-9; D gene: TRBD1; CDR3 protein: CAESWTGSTDTQYF; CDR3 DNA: TGTGCCGAGTCGTGGACAGGGAGCACAGATACGCAGTATTTT
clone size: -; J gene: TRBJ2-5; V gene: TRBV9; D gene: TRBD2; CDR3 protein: CASSVSSGGTETQYF; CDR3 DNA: TGTGCCAGCAGCGTATCCAGCGGGGGTACAGAGACCCAGTACTTC
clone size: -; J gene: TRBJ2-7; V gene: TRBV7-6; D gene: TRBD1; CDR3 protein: CASSLQGASREQYF; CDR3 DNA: TGTGCCAGCAGCCTACAGGGGGCGTCACGCGAGCAGTACTTC
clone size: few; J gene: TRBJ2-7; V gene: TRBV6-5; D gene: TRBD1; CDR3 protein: CASMLQGAREQYF; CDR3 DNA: TGTGCCAGCATGCTACAGGGGGCGCGCGAGCAGTACTTC
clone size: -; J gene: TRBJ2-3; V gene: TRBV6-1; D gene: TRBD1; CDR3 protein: CASSDRGQGFVTDTQYF; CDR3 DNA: TGTGCCAGCAGTGATCGGGGACAGGGGTTTGTGACAGATACGCAGTATTTT
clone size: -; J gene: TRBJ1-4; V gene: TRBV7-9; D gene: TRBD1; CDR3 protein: CASSLYNRGYEKLFF; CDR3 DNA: TGTGCCAGCAGCTTATATAACAGGGGTTATGAAAAACTGTTTTTT
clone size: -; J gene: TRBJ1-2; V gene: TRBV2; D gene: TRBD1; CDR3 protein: CASSVRGPSEGYTF; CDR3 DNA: TGTGCCAGCAGTGTCAGGGGGCCCTCCGAGGGCTACACCTTC
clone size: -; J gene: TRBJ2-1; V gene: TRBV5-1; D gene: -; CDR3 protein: CASTPGGNEQFF; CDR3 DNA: TGCGCCAGCACCCCCGGGGGCAATGAGCAGTTCTTC
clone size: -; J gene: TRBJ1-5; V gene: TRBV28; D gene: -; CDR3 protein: CASGWGSGNQPQHF; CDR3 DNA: TGTGCCAGTGGGTGGGGTAGCGGCAATCAGCCCCAGCATTTT
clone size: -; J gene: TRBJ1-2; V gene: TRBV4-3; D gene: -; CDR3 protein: CASSQDQGGYGYTF; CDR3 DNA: TGCGCCAGCAGCCAAGATCAGGGCGGCTATGGCTACACCTTC
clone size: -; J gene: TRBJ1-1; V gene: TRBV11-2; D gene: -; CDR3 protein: CASSLDGGGYTEAFF; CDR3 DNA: TGTGCCAGCAGCTTAGATGGCGGAGGGTACACTGAAGCTTTCTTT
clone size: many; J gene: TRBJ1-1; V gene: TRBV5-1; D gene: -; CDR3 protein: CASSLAQTNTEAFF; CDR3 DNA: TGCGCCAGCAGCTTGGCACAGACGAACACTGAAGCTTTCTTT
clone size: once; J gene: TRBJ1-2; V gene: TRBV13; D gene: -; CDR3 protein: CASSFNRDYGYTF; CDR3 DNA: TGTGCCAGCAGCTTTAACAGGGACTATGGCTACACCTTC
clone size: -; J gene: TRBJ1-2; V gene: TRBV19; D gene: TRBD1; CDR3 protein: CASADRGIYGYTF; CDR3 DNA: TGTGCCAGCGCGGACAGGGGGATCTATGGCTACACCTTC
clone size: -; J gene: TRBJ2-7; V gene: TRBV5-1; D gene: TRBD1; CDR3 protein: CASSLGTGGTYEQYF; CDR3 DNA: TGCGCCAGCAGCTTGGGGACAGGGGGGACCTACGAGCAGTACTTC
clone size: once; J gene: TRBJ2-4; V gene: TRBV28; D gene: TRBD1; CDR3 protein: CASSLRGQGYLLIQYF; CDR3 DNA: TGTGCCAGCAGTTTGCGTGGACAGGGGTACCTTCTCATTCAGTACTTC
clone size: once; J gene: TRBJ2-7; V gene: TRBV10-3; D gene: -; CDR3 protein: CAFTKGVGYEQYF; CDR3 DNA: TGTGCCTTCACCAAGGGGGTAGGCTACGAGCAGTACTTC
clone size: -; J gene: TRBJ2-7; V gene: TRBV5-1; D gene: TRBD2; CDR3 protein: CASSLVPSGSYEQYF; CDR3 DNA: TGCGCCAGCAGCTTGGTGCCTAGCGGGTCCTACGAGCAGTACTTC
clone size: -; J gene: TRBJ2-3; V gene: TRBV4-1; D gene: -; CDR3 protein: CASSQDWTQGITDTQYF; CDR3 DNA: TGCGCCAGCAGCCAAGATTGGACCCAGGGAATCACAGATACGCAGTATTTT
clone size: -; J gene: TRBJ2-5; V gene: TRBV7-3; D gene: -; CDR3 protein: CASSLWAEGGKTQYF; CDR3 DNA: TGTGCCAGCAGCTTATGGGCCGAGGGTGGAAAGACCCAGTACTTC
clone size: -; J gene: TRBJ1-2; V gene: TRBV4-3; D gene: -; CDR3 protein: CASSQERTAASGYGYTF; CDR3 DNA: TGCGCCAGCAGCCAAGAACGGACGGCAGCCAGCGGCTATGGCTACACCTTC
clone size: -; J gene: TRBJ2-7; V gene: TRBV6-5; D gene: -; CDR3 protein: CASSYSGGTDEQYF; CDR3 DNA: TGTGCCAGCAGTTACTCGGGGGGTACGGACGAGCAGTACTTC
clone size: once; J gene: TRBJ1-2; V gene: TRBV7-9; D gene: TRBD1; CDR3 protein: CASSNPDRVGDGYTF; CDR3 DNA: TGTGCCAGCAGCAACCCGGACAGGGTCGGCGATGGCTACACCTTC
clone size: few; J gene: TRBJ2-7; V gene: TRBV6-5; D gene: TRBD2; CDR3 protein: CASSSSGRNHEQYF; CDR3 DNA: TGTGCCAGCAGTTCAAGCGGGAGAAACCACGAGCAGTACTTC
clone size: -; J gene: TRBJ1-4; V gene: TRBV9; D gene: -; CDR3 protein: CASSPYSFNEKLFF; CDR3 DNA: TGTGCCAGCAGTCCGTACAGCTTTAATGAAAAACTGTTTTTT
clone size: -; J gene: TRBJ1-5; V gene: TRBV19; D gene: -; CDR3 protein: CASSSPSGVSNQPQHF; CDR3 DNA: TGTGCCAGTAGTTCCCCCAGCGGTGTAAGCAATCAGCCCCAGCATTTT
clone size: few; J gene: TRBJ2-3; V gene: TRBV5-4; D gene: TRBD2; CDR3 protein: CASSPGTSGNTQYF; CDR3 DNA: TGTGCCAGCAGCCCGGGGACTAGCGGGAATACGCAGTATTTT
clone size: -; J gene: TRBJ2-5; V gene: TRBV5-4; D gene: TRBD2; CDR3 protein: CASSPGGGLGETQYF; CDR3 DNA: TGTGCCAGCAGCCCGGGGGGGGGACTAGGAGAGACCCAGTACTTC
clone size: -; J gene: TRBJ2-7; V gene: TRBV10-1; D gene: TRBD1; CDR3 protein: CASHRTGDNPYEQYF; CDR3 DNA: TGCGCCAGCCACCGGACAGGGGACAATCCCTACGAGCAGTACTTC
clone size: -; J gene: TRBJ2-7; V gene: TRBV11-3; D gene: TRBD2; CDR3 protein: CASSRRGGSLSYEQYF; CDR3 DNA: TGTGCCAGCAGCCGCCGGGGGGGCTCTCTCTCCTACGAGCAGTACTTC
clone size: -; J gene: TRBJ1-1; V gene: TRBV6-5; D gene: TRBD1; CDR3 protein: CASGTSGGSSTEAFF; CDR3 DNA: TGTGCCAGCGGCACTTCAGGGGGCTCATCGACTGAAGCTTTCTTT
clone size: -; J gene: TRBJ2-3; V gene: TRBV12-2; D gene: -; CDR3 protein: CASRSLAGAPRWARTQYF; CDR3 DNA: TGTGCAAGTCGCTCTTTAGCGGGGGCTCCCCGATGGGCCAGGACGCAGTATTTT
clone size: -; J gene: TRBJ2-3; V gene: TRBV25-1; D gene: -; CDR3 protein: CASSPPSGPESSTDTQYF; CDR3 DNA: TGTGCCAGCAGTCCTCCGTCTGGGCCTGAGAGTAGCACAGATACGCAGTATTTT
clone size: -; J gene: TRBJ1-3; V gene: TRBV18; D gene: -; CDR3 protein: CASSPRGQAGLSGNTIYF; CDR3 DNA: TGTGCCAGCTCACCAAGGGGCCAGGCAGGCCTCTCTGGAAACACCATATATTTT
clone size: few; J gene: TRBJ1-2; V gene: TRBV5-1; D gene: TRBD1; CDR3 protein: CASSSSTGIKYGYTF; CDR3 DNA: TGCGCCAGCAGCTCCTCGACAGGGATAAAATATGGCTACACCTTC
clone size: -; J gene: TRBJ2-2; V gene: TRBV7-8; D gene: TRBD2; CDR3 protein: CASSAGLAIGELFF; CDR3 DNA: TGTGCCAGCAGCGCGGGACTAGCAATCGGGGAGCTGTTTTTT
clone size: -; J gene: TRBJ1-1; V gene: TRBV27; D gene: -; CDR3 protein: CASSFSVNTEAFF; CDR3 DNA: TGTGCCAGCAGTTTCTCAGTGAACACTGAAGCTTTCTTT
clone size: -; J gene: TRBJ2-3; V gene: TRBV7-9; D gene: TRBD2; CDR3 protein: CASSSGGRADTQYF; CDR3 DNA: TGTGCCAGCAGCTCGGGGGGTCGTGCAGATACGCAGTATTTT
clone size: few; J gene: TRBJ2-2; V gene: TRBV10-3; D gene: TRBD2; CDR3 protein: CASGAGGDSNTGELFF; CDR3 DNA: TGTGCCAGCGGAGCGGGGGGCGACTCGAACACCGGGGAGCTGTTTTTT
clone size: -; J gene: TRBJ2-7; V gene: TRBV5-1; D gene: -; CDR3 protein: CASSLEVSAPYEQYF; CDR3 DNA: TGCGCCAGCAGCTTGGAAGTTAGCGCTCCCTACGAGCAGTACTTC